This T cell receptor beta chain came from a study of cytomegalovirus exposure and HLA in healthy donors. Study-wide points: Indistinguishable V segments, including TRBV6-2 and TRBV6-3, were excluded. Rates of TCR association differed by HLA locus in a later analysis, with DRB1 highest and HLA-C lowest.

The CDR3 contains 14 residues. Germline V gene sequence: CDR1 SGHRS, CDR2 YFSETQ. V shed 4 bases and J 5 bases; nucleotides not matched to a gene: 2. Worth noting for this clone: Its target is not known.

With 60 Vbeta and 13 Jbeta primers, the PCR was carried out. Using immunoSEQ multiplex PCR, the repertoire was profiled, and TCRdb retains in-frame clones only, with some absent. The sample records 100,000 to 150,000 clones, 80% being singletons. This TCR was recovered from a man in his forties or fifties in good health and CMV-seronegative. Source material: PBMCs. The chain uses TRBV5-1 and TRBJ1-6, with 8 bases fitting TRBD1. CDR3 loop: CASSRTGNNSPLHF. CDR3 nucleotides: TGCGCCAGCAGCCGGACAGGGAATAATTCACCCCTCCACTTT.